This record covers a single TCR beta chain. Its specificity is unknown. This sample stems from a study of OX40 agonist ivuxolimab in advanced cancers. On the study more broadly: The group had a mean age of about 65 years, ranged from 23 to 79, and was approximately 81% male.

Germline loops: CDR1 SGHNT, CDR2 YYREEE (reference sequence). This CDR3 region has 14 residues. Trimming took 4 bases from V and 6 from J, leaving 14 bases between them. At baseline, cycle 4 day 1, and cycle 7 day 1, blood was sampled. Study-level results: At 0.1 to 3.0 mg/kg and by week 6, clonal expansion occurred in CD4+ and CD8+ blood T cells.

TCRdb's copy holds only in-frame clones and misses some; the assay was immunoSEQ multiplex PCR. The sample comprises 66,000 or so clones, 87% of which are singletons, and 2% to 2.5% rests with the top ten. The TCR sequence derives from an adult with an advanced solid tumor such as melanoma, head and neck, liver or kidney cancer. Sequences were derived from CD4+ or CD8+ T cells sorted from blood, sampled in a trial of the OX40 agonist ivuxolimab. The gene calls are TRBV5-4 and TRBJ1-5, with D possibly matching TRBD1 (6 bases). CDR3 sequence: CASSPGGAGQPQHF. CDR3 DNA sequence: TGTGCCAGCAGCCCGGGGGGCGCGGGTCAGCCCCAGCATTTT. The full variable domain, rest sourced from reference TRBV5-4 and TRBJ1-5, is ETGVTQSPTHLIKTRGQQVTLRCSSQSGHNTVSWYQQALGQGPQFIFQYYREEENGRGNFPPRFSGLQFPNYSSELNVNALELDDSALYLCASSPGGAGQPQHFGDGTRLSIL.